This record looks at one T cell receptor (beta chain) sequence and its context. Allocation to cohorts depended on clinical history reported by the participants. The sample belongs to a study of blood T cell repertoires in COVID-19. Study as a whole: Acute and convalescent COVID-19 samples came from the United States, Italy and Spain. Sources were T cells, B-cell-depleted T cells, or PBMCs; the material itself was cDNA or gDNA.

The data were produced by immunoSEQ multiplex PCR, yet TCRdb's version contains in-frame clones alone and is incomplete. The sample has more than 250,000 clones, 70% to 90% seen once. The J segment lost 0 bases and the V segment lost 5 bases, leaving 8 bases of the junction unmatched. Germline assignment: CDR1 MNHNY and CDR2 SVGAGI (reference sequence). CDR3 length equals 17 residues. The sequenced sample was PBMCs or T cells enriched from blood (not recorded which). This chain links TRBV6-6 with TRBJ1-4; the match to TRBD1 covers 8 bases. This clonotype originated in a woman between 18 and 29 years old who had recovered from COVID-19. CDR3 region: CASSLSGTGTTNEKLFF. CDR3 nucleotides: TGTGCCAGCAGTCTTTCCGGGACAGGTACAACTAATGAAAAACTGTTTTTT.